Listed here is a single T cell receptor beta chain. Its antigen is not identified. The authors ran a second PCR of roughly 7 to 11 cycles using a sample-barcoded 5' primer and a J-beta primer mix. TCRdb used MiXCR to reprocess the 5' RACE reads, holding one entry per CDR3 protein. This sample yields about 770,000 distinct CDR3 sequences, of which about 42% are seen a single time; 15% to 25% belongs to the top ten. This sample was included in a study of blood T cells in healthy people across ages. General study results and limits: Across the age range, TCR beta diversity per million T cells fell in a roughly linear way. Donor CMV status, an unknown factor, possibly confounded changes in expanded clonotypes.

Germline V gene lookup returns CDR1 MNHEY and CDR2 SMNVEV (reference sequence). The CDR3 has 15 amino acids. Every sample yielded at least 6.5 million isolated PBMCs. The sample consisted of blood. The chain links TRBV27 to TRBJ2-1; TRBD1 agrees at 9 bases. The J call is in doubt because the DNA end fits TRBJ2-7 better. This sequence was found in a man between 60 and 75 years old in good health. CDR3 nucleotide sequence: TGTGCCAGCAGAATAGCCGGGACAGGGCTCTACGAGCAGTACTTC. This translates into CASRIAGTGLYEQYF.